This TCR beta chain was captured in a study of shared clonotypes between healthy human individuals. Here immunoSEQ multiplex PCR was the method, and the copy in TCRdb shows in-frame clones only, minus some. Of about 710,000 clones listed, around 70% are singletons. Germline assignment: CDR1 SGHRS and CDR2 YFSETQ. CDR3 length equals 13 residues. V was clipped by 7 bases and J by 0 bases, with 9 bases between them. This chain joins TRBV5-1 and TRBJ2-3; D may correspond to TRBD1 or TRBD2 (5 bases each). The sequencing input was memory CD4+ T cells sorted from blood. Subset defined: CD45RA-negative fraction. This TCR was sampled from a woman under 40 in good health. CDR3 DNA: TGCGCCAGCGCAAGGGACAGCACAGATACGCAGTATTTT. It translates to CASARDSTDTQYF. Based on the CDR3 plus reference TRBV5-1 and TRBJ2-3, the full variable domain is KAGVTQTPRYLIKTRGQQVTLSCSPISGHRSVSWYQQTPGQGLQFLFEYFSETQRNKGNFPGRFSGRQFSNSRSEMNVSTLELGDSALYLCASARDSTDTQYFGPGTRLTVL.